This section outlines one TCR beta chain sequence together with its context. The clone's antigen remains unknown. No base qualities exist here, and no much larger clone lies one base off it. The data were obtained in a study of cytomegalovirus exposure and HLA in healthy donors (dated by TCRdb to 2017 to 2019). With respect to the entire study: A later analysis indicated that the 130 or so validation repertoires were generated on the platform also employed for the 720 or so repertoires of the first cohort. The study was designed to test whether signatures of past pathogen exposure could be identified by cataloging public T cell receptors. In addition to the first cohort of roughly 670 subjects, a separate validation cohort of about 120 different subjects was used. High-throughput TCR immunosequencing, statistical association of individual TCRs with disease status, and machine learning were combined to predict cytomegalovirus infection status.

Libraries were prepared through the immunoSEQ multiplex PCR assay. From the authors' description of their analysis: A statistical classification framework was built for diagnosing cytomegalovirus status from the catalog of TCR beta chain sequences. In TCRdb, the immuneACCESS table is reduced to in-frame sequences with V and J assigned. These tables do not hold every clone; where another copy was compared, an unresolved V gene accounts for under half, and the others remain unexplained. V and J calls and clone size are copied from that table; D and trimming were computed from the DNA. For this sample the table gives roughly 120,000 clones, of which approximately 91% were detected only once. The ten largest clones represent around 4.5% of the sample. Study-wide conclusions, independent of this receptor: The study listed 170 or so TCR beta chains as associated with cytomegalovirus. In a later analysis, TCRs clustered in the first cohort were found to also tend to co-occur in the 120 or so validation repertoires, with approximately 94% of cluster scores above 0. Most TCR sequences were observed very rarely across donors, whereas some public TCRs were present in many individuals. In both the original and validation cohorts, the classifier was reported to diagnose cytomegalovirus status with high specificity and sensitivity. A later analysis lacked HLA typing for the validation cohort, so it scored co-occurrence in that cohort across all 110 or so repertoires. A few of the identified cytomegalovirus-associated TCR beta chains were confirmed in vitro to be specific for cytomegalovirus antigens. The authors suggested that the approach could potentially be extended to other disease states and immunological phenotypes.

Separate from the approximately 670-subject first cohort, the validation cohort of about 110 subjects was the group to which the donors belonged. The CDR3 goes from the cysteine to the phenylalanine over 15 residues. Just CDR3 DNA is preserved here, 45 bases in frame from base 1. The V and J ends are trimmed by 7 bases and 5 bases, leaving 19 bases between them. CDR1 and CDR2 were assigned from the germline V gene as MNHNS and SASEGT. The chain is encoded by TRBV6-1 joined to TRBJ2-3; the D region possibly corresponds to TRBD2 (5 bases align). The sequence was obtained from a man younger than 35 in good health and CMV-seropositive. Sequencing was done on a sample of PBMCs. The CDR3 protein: CASNQLDFEGDTQYF. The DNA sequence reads TGTGCCAGCAATCAACTGGACTTCGAGGGAGATACGCAGTATTTT.